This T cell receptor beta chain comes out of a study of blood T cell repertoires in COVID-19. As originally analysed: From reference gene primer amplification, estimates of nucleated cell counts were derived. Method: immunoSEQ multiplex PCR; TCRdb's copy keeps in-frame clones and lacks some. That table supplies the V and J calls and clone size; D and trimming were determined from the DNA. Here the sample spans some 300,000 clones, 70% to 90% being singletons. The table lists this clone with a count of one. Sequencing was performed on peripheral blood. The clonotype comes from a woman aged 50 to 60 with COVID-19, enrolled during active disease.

CDR3 sequence reads: CASVRTGGFTEAFF. The CDR3 DNA is TGTGCCAGTGTTCGGACAGGGGGTTTCACTGAAGCTTTCTTT. The V and J genes are TRBV19 and TRBJ1-1, with 10 bases aligning to TRBD1. V shed 8 bases, J shed 4 bases, and the junction held 7 bases outside the gene matches. The germline CDR1 and CDR2 sequences are LNHDA and SQIVND (reference sequence). The CDR3 runs to 14 residues. The variable domain in full, with the rest retrieved from reference TRBV19 and TRBJ1-1, is DGGITQSPKYLFRKEGQNVTLSCEQNLNHDAMYWYRQDPGQGLRLIYYSQIVNDFQKGDIAEGYSVSREKKESFPLTVTSAQKNPTAFYLCASVRTGGFTEAFFGQGTRLTVV.